This TCR beta chain was sequenced during a study of sequential checkpoint blockade in melanoma. Overall study context: Randomization was 1:1 between first-line nivolumab→ipilimumab and ipilimumab→nivolumab.

Germline V gene sequence: CDR1 SEHNR, CDR2 FQNEAQ (reference sequence). The CDR3 loop spans 17 amino acids. The V and J ends lost 1 base and 0 bases respectively, with 12 bases between them. By proportion, this clone is large. Profiling relied on immunoSEQ multiplex PCR, and the TCRdb table lists in-frame clones only, not all of them. The data contain about 4,600 clones, roughly 50% of them seen just once; the ten biggest clones take up around 23%. Treatment indicated: randomized to nivolumab then ipilimumab (arm A) or the reverse (arm B). The chain has TRBV7-9 and TRBJ2-2; the D gene is possibly TRBD2 (5 bases). Sequenced here: CD8+ T cells sorted from blood (inferred from file names), sampled from a patient given nivolumab and ipilimumab in sequence. The origin of this receptor is a human donor with melanoma. The CDR3 DNA follows: TGTGCCAGCAGCTTAGTAAGCGGACTTTCGAACACCGGGGAGCTGTTTTTT. Protein: CASSLVSGLSNTGELFF.